This is a list of T cell receptor beta chains from one sample in a study of blood T cell repertoires in COVID-19. Libraries were prepared by immunoSEQ multiplex PCR; TCRdb keeps only in-frame clonotypes and omits some of them. The table records fewer than 200,000 clones, 80% to 85% of them present only once. Material: PBMCs or T cells enriched from blood (not recorded which). The source is a woman aged 25 to 39 who had been exposed to COVID-19. Each CDR3 is given with its conserved first and last residue.

v_gene: TRBV27
j_gene: TRBJ2-7
CDR3aa: CASRQNGNYEQYF

v_gene: TRBV25-1
j_gene: TRBJ2-1
CDR3aa: CASSDSGTFNNEQFF

v_gene: TRBV7-2
j_gene: TRBJ2-1
CDR3aa: CASSYGTPNEQFF

v_gene: TRBV5-1
j_gene: TRBJ1-2
CDR3aa: CASSLLQGSYGYTF

v_gene: TRBV5-1
j_gene: TRBJ1-6
CDR3aa: CASSFVAAINSPLHF

v_gene: TRBV6-5
j_gene: TRBJ2-5
CDR3aa: CASSYSLTQYF

v_gene: TRBV19
j_gene: TRBJ1-1
CDR3aa: CASSIDGTATEAFF

v_gene: TRBV9
j_gene: TRBJ2-7
CDR3aa: CASSVVAGGYEQYF

v_gene: TRBV28
j_gene: TRBJ1-2
CDR3aa: CASSFPQGLPYGYTF

v_gene: TRBV5-1
j_gene: TRBJ1-3
CDR3aa: CASSPRTGDGNTIYF

v_gene: TRBV6-5
j_gene: TRBJ1-2
CDR3aa: CASRPGQGYGYTF

v_gene: TRBV18
j_gene: TRBJ1-1
CDR3aa: CASSQDKTGPVF

v_gene: TRBV10-1
j_gene: TRBJ1-4
CDR3aa: CASPRQGRGEKLFF

v_gene: TRBV6-1
j_gene: TRBJ1-5
CDR3aa: CASSEEHPRVGNQPQHF

v_gene: TRBV2
j_gene: TRBJ1-2
CDR3aa: CASRTYGYTF

v_gene: TRBV27
j_gene: TRBJ2-7
CDR3aa: CASSQTGERYEQYF

v_gene: TRBV5-6
j_gene: TRBJ1-4
CDR3aa: CASSSDGQYSFHEKLFF

v_gene: TRBV7-9
j_gene: TRBJ1-5
CDR3aa: CASSPEVENQPQHF

v_gene: TRBV11-2
j_gene: TRBJ1-3
CDR3aa: CASSFLGVSGNTIYF

v_gene: TRBV30
j_gene: TRBJ1-6
CDR3aa: CAWSRQGDSPLHF

v_gene: TRBV4-1
j_gene: TRBJ2-3
CDR3aa: CASSQGPGADTQYF

v_gene: TRBV4-1
j_gene: TRBJ1-3
CDR3aa: CASSQVRQYSGNTIYF

v_gene: TRBV28
j_gene: TRBJ1-1
CDR3aa: CASSLAGVHTEAFF

v_gene: TRBV7-8
j_gene: TRBJ2-7
CDR3aa: CASSLRTDYEQYF

v_gene: TRBV4-3
j_gene: TRBJ2-3
CDR3aa: CASSDLRQKAQDTQYF

v_gene: TRBV18
j_gene: TRBJ1-5
CDR3aa: CASSPRAGVEQPQHF

v_gene: TRBV18
j_gene: TRBJ2-5
CDR3aa: CASSPQGVETQYF

v_gene: TRBV19
j_gene: TRBJ1-1
CDR3aa: CASSEAGGRTISTEAFF

v_gene: TRBV29-1
j_gene: TRBJ1-2
CDR3aa: CSVVDLQGLYGYTF

v_gene: TRBV29-1
j_gene: TRBJ2-7
CDR3aa: CSVEGIGGSILEQYF

v_gene: TRBV30
j_gene: TRBJ1-4
CDR3aa: CAWSNDPGQINEKLFF